The 2 T cell receptor beta chains in this list originate from one sample, sequenced in a study of shared T cell receptors in the human thymus. Clones were sequenced by immunoSEQ multiplex PCR, and TCRdb holds only the in-frame ones, with some missing. The sample yields hundreds of thousands of clones, 70% to 90% seen once. This same sample was also part of a study on human thymus T cells.

Sequencing was done on a sample of thymocytes. Source of these receptors: a boy in the first two years of life with a congenital heart defect.

The chain carries TRBV5-6 and TRBJ1-1, with D possibly TRBD1 on 5 matching bases. Germline lookup yields CDR1 SGHDT and CDR2 YYEEEE. Trimming shortened V by 4 bases and J by 5 bases, and 18 bases separated the two germline ends. The CDR3 extends over 15 amino acids. This CDR3 is CASSGPRDSSTEAFF. In DNA, the CDR3 is TGTGCCAGCAGCGGGCCGCGGGACTCTAGTACTGAAGCTTTCTTT. Filled out from reference TRBV5-6 and TRBJ1-1, the complete variable domain reads DAGVTQSPTHLIKTRGQQVTLRCSPKSGHDTVSWYQQALGQGPQFIFQYYEEEERQRGNFPDRFSGHQFPNYSSELNVNALLLGDSALYLCASSGPRDSSTEAFFGQGTRLTVV.

DNA of the CDR3: TGTGCCAGCAGCCTCCTCCCAGAGACCCAGTACTTC. Amino acid sequence: CASSLLPETQYF. The chain couples TRBV28 to TRBJ2-5, with D unresolved. Looked up from germline, CDR1 is MDHEN and CDR2 is SYDVKM. CDR3 length: 12 amino acids. Deletions cut 6 bases from V and 4 bases from J, with 9 bases between.